The 32 T cell receptor beta chains below were found in one sample sequenced in a study of blood T cells in healthy people across ages. The second PCR ran about 7 to 12 cycles with a sample-barcoded 5' primer and J-beta primers. TCRdb re-analysed the 5' RACE reads in MiXCR, keeping a single row per CDR3 protein. The profile shows just under 750,000 distinct CDR3 sequences, 22% of them singletons. Sequencing used blood. These receptors all stem from a man between 65 and 85 years old in good health.

This clonotype turned up a few times. The V and J genes are TRBV14 and TRBJ1-1, with D tentatively TRBD1 (5 bases). Germline V lookup: CDR1 SGHDN, CDR2 FVKESK. V lost 0 bases to trimming and J lost 11 bases, with 13 bases between them. The CDR3 has 13 residues. The CDR3 nucleotides read TGTGCCAGCAGCCAAGAATGGGGCCCGGCGGCTTTCTTT. It specifies CASSQEWGPAAFF. The full variable domain, with the rest looked up from reference TRBV14 and TRBJ1-1, is EAGVTQFPSHSVIEKGQTVTLRCDPISGHDNLYWYRRVMGKEIKFLLHFVKESKQDESGMPNNRFLAERTGGTYSTLKVQPAELEDSGVYFCASSQEWGPAAFFGQGTRLTVV.

The table lists this clonotype with many counts. The CDR3 sequence: CASRPQGGGTEAFF. The CDR3 nucleotides read TGTGCCAGCAGACCGCAGGGAGGGGGCACTGAAGCTTTCTTT. J is TRBJ1-1 and V is TRBV12-3 or TRBV12-4; maybe TRBD1 (6 bases). The V gene lost 6 bases and the J gene lost 4 bases, with 15 bases spanning the gap. The CDR3 totals 14 residues.

This clonotype was seen a few times. The V gene is TRBV5-5, the J gene TRBJ2-3; D could derive from TRBD1 or TRBD2 (5 bases each). The V end was cut by 4 bases, the J end by 4 bases, with 22 bases between. The CDR3 covers 17 residues. In germline, CDR1 is SGHKS, CDR2 YYEKEE (reference sequence). The CDR3 here is CASSDSLRGVWSDTQYF. In DNA, the CDR3 is TGTGCCAGCAGCGACTCCCTGAGGGGAGTTTGGTCAGATACGCAGTATTTT.

A few counts support this clonotype. The gene calls are TRBV11-2 and TRBJ2-5; 7 nucleotides agree with TRBD2. CDR1 is SGHAT, CDR2 FQNNGV, per germline. There are 16 residues in the CDR3. With V trimmed by 0 bases and J by 1 base, 5 bases remained unmatched. In DNA form, the CDR3 reads TGTGCCAGCAGCTTAGAACCCCGGGAGGTCCAAGAGACCCAGTACTTC. Amino acid sequence: CASSLEPREVQETQYF.

This clonotype was recorded at least ten times. The V and J genes are TRBV4-3 and TRBJ2-1; D tentatively reads TRBD1 or TRBD2 (6 bases each). CDR3 length: 14 amino acids. Trimming removed 4 bases at V and 8 bases at J, with 15 bases between. The V gene's germline CDR1 is LGHNA and CDR2 YSLEER. The DNA of the CDR3 is TGCGCCAGCAGCCGCCAAAGGGGGGCGGATGAGCAGTTCTTC. Translated: CASSRQRGADEQFF.

The gene calls are TRBV29-1 and TRBJ1-1; no clear D gene. Germline CDR1 reads SQVTM; CDR2 reads ANQGSEA. The CDR3 loop spans 12 amino acids. V was shortened by 1 base and J by 1 base, with 4 bases between the two germline ends. CDR3 sequence: CSVEGGNTEAFF. Written as DNA, the CDR3 is TGCAGCGTTGAAGGAGGGAACACTGAAGCTTTCTTT.

This rearrangement joins TRBV28 to TRBJ2-3, with unresolved D. V was clipped by 5 bases and J by 5 bases, with 11 bases between them. The germline CDR1 and CDR2 sequences are MDHEN and SYDVKM. The CDR3 length is 13 residues. The CDR3 sequence is CASSPNPGDTQYF. CDR3 coding DNA: TGTGCCAGCAGTCCTAACCCGGGAGATACGCAGTATTTT.

This clonotype was counted only a few times. J is TRBJ1-2 and V is TRBV6-1, with 8 bases aligning to TRBD1. Germline lookup yields CDR1 MNHNS and CDR2 SASEGT. The CDR3 spans 15 residues. Germline trimming cut 6 bases from V and 3 bases from J; bases unmatched to any gene: 9. DNA of the CDR3: TGTGCCAGCAGCATTGGACAGGGCCAACACTATGGCTACACCTTC. Protein product: CASSIGQGQHYGYTF.

This clonotype has only a few counts. At one end the junction does not follow the germline gene, possibly because of a read error. This rearrangement joins TRBV7-9 to TRBJ2-3; 15 bases are a match to TRBD2. The V gene's germline CDR1 is SEHNR and CDR2 FQNEAQ (reference sequence). The CDR3 has 18 residues. CDR3 sequence: CAGSQGLAGGFSTDTQYF. In DNA, the CDR3 is TGTGCCGGCAGCCAAGGACTAGCGGGAGGGTTTAGCACAGATACGCAGTATTTT.

This clonotype was counted only a few times. This sequence joins TRBV29-1 and TRBJ2-3; no clear D gene. Germline loops: CDR1 SQVTM, CDR2 ANQGSEA. V dropped 1 base and J dropped 2 bases, with 4 bases sitting between them. The CDR3 length is 12 residues. The CDR3 is CSVEGTTDTQYF. The CDR3 DNA sequence: TGCAGCGTTGAAGGCACCACAGATACGCAGTATTTT.

In DNA, the CDR3 is TGTGCCAGCAGCCAAAGGGGTCTTTGGAATTCACCCCTCCACTTT. It translates to CASSQRGLWNSPLHF. This chain links TRBV7-8 with TRBJ1-6, with D perhaps matching TRBD1 (5 bases). In germline, CDR1 is SGHVS, CDR2 FQNEAQ. Trimming pared 5 bases from V and 7 bases from J, leaving 15 bases between. The CDR3 runs 15 residues.

This chain joins TRBV7-2 and TRBJ2-1; a possible D gene is TRBD2 (6 bases). The DNA end lines up better with TRBJ2-7; the J call may be wrong. The CDR3 has 14 amino acids. Germline-derived CDR1 and CDR2 are SGHTA and FQGNSA. The CDR3 sequence: CASSRGLSGYEQYV. The CDR3 DNA is TGTGCCAGCAGCAGGGGACTCTCCGGGTACGAGCAGTACGTC.

V gene TRBV20-1 combines with J gene TRBJ2-7; D gene unclear. The CDR3 sequence is 12 residues long. The germline V gene has CDR1 DFQATT and CDR2 SNEGSKA (reference sequence). This CDR3 reads CSPRPGSYEQYV. The CDR3 region has the DNA TGCAGTCCTAGACCCGGTTCCTACGAGCAGTACGTC.

The chain couples TRBV4-3 to TRBJ2-5; D remains ambiguous. Germline V CDR1 and CDR2: LGHNA, YSLEER. The CDR3 spans 14 residues. Between the trimmed V and J ends, which lost 0 bases and 5 bases, there was a span of 10 bases. Here the CDR3 reads CASSQDRFGETQYF. CDR3 DNA sequence: TGCGCCAGCAGCCAAGATCGTTTTGGGGAGACCCAGTACTTC.

The table lists this clonotype with many counts. The chain links TRBV5-1 to TRBJ2-7; perhaps TRBD1 as D (6 bases). CDR3 length: 15 residues. The germline V gene encodes CDR1 SGHRS and CDR2 YFSETQ. Between the trimmed V and J ends, which lost 2 bases and 2 bases, there was a span of 14 bases. The CDR3 sequence is CASSFTGTLPYEQYF. The CDR3 region has the DNA TGCGCCAGCAGCTTTACCGGGACACTCCCCTACGAGCAGTACTTC.

The chain recombines TRBV5-1 with TRBJ2-1; 10 nucleotides align to TRBD2. This CDR3 contains 14 residues. The V gene end was trimmed by 4 bases and the J gene end by 10 bases; junction bases not matched to a gene: 8. In germline, CDR1 is SGHRS, CDR2 YFSETQ. The CDR3 here is CASSGASGRGEQFF. The CDR3 coding sequence is TGCGCCAGCAGCGGGGCTAGCGGGAGAGGCGAGCAGTTCTTC.

Only a few counts were recorded for this clonotype. This chain joins TRBV7-2 and TRBJ2-1; D gene uncertain. The tail of the sequence fits TRBJ2-7 better, so the J call may be wrong. Germline CDR1 and CDR2: SGHTA and FQGNSA. This CDR3 contains 17 residues. CDR3 DNA sequence: TGTGCCAGCAGCTTAGCACATGACCCACACCCGTTCTACGAGCAGTACGTC. This sequence encodes CASSLAHDPHPFYEQYV.

The chain couples TRBV11-2 to TRBJ1-1; TRBD1 matches 7 bases. The CDR3 loop spans 15 amino acids. With 5 bases clipped from V and 5 bases from J, the junction kept 11 bases outside the gene matches. The germline CDR1 and CDR2 sequences are SGHAT and FQNNGV. For the CDR3, the DNA is TGTGCCAGCAGCATTCGGAGGGGGCAGGGGACTGAAGCTTTCTTT. This codes for CASSIRRGQGTEAFF.

This clonotype was seen a few times. This chain links TRBV10-2 with TRBJ2-3, with 7 bases fitting TRBD2. CDR3 length: 17 residues. Germline trimming cut 5 bases from V and 3 bases from J; bases unmatched to any gene: 14. Germline V lookup: CDR1 WSHSY, CDR2 SAAADI. In nucleotides, the CDR3 is TGCGCCAGCAGTCAGCGGGGCGACGTCCTAAATACAGATACGCAGTATTTT. Protein product: CASSQRGDVLNTDTQYF.

This clonotype has only a few counts. The chain uses TRBV2 and TRBJ2-5; D ambiguous. The end of the DNA aligns better with TRBJ2-7, so the J call may be wrong. CDR1 is SNHLY and CDR2 is FYNNEI in the germline V gene. This CDR3 contains 12 residues. CDR3 region: CASSGAAGEQYF. The CDR3 DNA sequence: TGTGCCAGCAGTGGGGCAGCTGGCGAGCAGTACTTC.

The gene calls are TRBV20-1 and TRBJ2-7; 7 nucleotides line up with TRBD1. The J call is uncertain, as TRBJ2-5 better fits the DNA end. The CDR3 is 12 residues long. The germline V gene encodes CDR1 DFQATT and CDR2 SNEGSKA (reference sequence). In DNA form, the CDR3 reads TGCAGTGCCCTGACAGGGCCAGAGACCCAGTACTTC. It translates to CSALTGPETQYF.

This clonotype was seen a handful of times. In DNA form, the CDR3 reads TGTGCCAGCGGTGCCGGGACAGGGAGGGCACCCCTCCACTTT. Protein sequence: CASGAGTGRAPLHF. The V call is TRBV6-6, the J call TRBJ1-6, with 9 bases fitting TRBD1. The CDR3 is 14 amino acids. The germline gives CDR1 MNHNY, CDR2 SVGAGI (reference sequence). With V trimmed by 8 bases and J by 11 bases, 10 bases remained unmatched.

This clonotype was picked up a small number of times. This may come from a read error, since a much larger clone is one base off. The J gene is TRBJ2-3, the V gene TRBV5-1; D not resolved. V was clipped by 0 bases and J by 7 bases, with 9 bases between them. The CDR3 consists of 13 residues. In germline, CDR1 is SGHRS, CDR2 YFSETQ. CDR3 nucleotide sequence: TGCGCCAGCAGCTTGGAAATGAGAAATACGCAGTATTTT. This gives the protein CASSLEMRNTQYF.

This clonotype occurred a few times. The chain combines TRBV2 with TRBJ2-7; no clear D. Trimming removed 6 bases at V and 0 bases at J, with 12 bases between. Germline V CDR1 and CDR2: SNHLY, FYNNEI. There are 14 residues in the CDR3. Here the CDR3 DNA reads TGTGCCAGCAGCTCCCAACCCAGCTCCTACGAGCAGTACTTC. This gives the protein CASSSQPSSYEQYF. The variable domain in full, with the rest retrieved from reference TRBV2 and TRBJ2-7, is EPEVTQTPSHQVTQMGQEVILRCVPISNHLYFYWYRQILGQKVEFLVSFYNNEISEKSEIFDDQFSVERPDGSNFTLKIRSTKLEDSAMYFCASSSQPSSYEQYFGPGTRLTVT.

The CDR3 is CASSAAGMVGYNEQFF. The CDR3 DNA follows: TGCGCCAGCAGCGCAGCAGGGATGGTCGGCTACAATGAGCAGTTCTTC. This sequence joins TRBV5-1 and TRBJ2-1; D is perhaps TRBD1 (5 bases). The CDR3 has 16 residues. Per germline, CDR1 SGHRS and CDR2 YFSETQ. The V gene lost 4 bases and the J gene lost 3 bases, with 17 bases spanning the gap. Combining the CDR3 with reference TRBV5-1 and TRBJ2-1 gives the whole variable domain KAGVTQTPRYLIKTRGQQVTLSCSPISGHRSVSWYQQTPGQGLQFLFEYFSETQRNKGNFPGRFSGRQFSNSRSEMNVSTLELGDSALYLCASSAAGMVGYNEQFFGPGTRLTVL.

In nucleotides, the CDR3 is TGCAGCGGCGGGACCGGTGACAATGAGCAGTTCTTC. Protein sequence: CSGGTGDNEQFF. The chain employs TRBV29-1 and TRBJ2-1, with D possibly being TRBD2 (6 bases). This CDR3 is 12 amino acids long. The V end was cut by 7 bases, the J end by 5 bases, with 12 bases between. CDR1 SQVTM and CDR2 ANQGSEA come from the germline V gene.

This clonotype appeared many times. The gene calls are TRBV28 and TRBJ1-2; D is uncertain. The CDR3 extends over 13 amino acids. CDR1 and CDR2 (germline): MDHEN, SYDVKM. Trimming removed 2 bases at V and 0 bases at J, with 4 bases between. CDR3: CASSLGSNYGYTF. CDR3 coding DNA: TGTGCCAGCAGTTTAGGTTCTAACTATGGCTACACCTTC.

The chain links TRBV2 to TRBJ2-1; D is unclear. CDR3 length equals 12 residues. Trimming took 5 bases from V and 5 from J, leaving 7 bases between them. Germline V gene data show CDR1 as SNHLY and CDR2 as FYNNEI. CDR3 DNA: TGTGCCAGCAGTAGAGAGGACAATGAGCAGTTCTTC. Residues: CASSREDNEQFF. The whole variable domain, filled in from reference TRBV2 and TRBJ2-1, reads EPEVTQTPSHQVTQMGQEVILRCVPISNHLYFYWYRQILGQKVEFLVSFYNNEISEKSEIFDDQFSVERPDGSNFTLKIRSTKLEDSAMYFCASSREDNEQFFGPGTRLTVL.

This clonotype showed up just a few times. The V call is TRBV11-3, the J call TRBJ2-5; 7 bases are shared with TRBD2. The J call may be incorrect, as the DNA end agrees better with TRBJ2-1. Germline-derived CDR1 and CDR2 are SGHNT and YENEEA. This CDR3 spans 13 amino acids. The CDR3 sequence is CASSVGLVDEQFF. The CDR3 coding sequence is TGTGCCAGCAGCGTCGGACTAGTGGATGAGCAGTTCTTC.

V usage is TRBV5-1 and J usage is TRBJ2-3; TRBD2 matches at 8 bases. The CDR3 runs 15 residues. Per germline, CDR1 SGHRS and CDR2 YFSETQ. The V and J ends lost 2 bases and 4 bases, in that order; junction bases with no gene match: 6. The CDR3 DNA sequence: TGCGCCAGCAGCTTCGGGACTAGTGGAGCAGATACGCAGTATTTT. Translation gives CASSFGTSGADTQYF.

The genes are TRBV19 and TRBJ1-2; no clear D gene. Trimming cost V 6 bases and J 0 bases, with 11 bases left between them. This CDR3 is built from 14 residues. Germline V lookup: CDR1 LNHDA, CDR2 SQIVND (reference sequence). The CDR3 nucleotides are TGTGCCAGTAGCCACGGAGAAGCTAACTATGGCTACACCTTC. Residues: CASSHGEANYGYTF.

This clonotype came up a few times. The chain employs TRBV20-1 and TRBJ2-1, with a tentative D call TRBD2 (6 bases). Germline CDR1 and CDR2: DFQATT and SNEGSKA (reference sequence). The germline V and J ends were trimmed by 5 bases and 15 bases, with 14 bases remaining between them. This CDR3 region has 10 residues. The CDR3 DNA sequence: TGCAGTGCTTACGGGGGTGGGGGGTTCTTC. This translates into CSAYGGGGFF.